The 32 T cell receptor beta chains below all came from one sample that was sequenced in a study of shared clonotypes between healthy human individuals. TCRdb's copy holds only in-frame clones and misses some; the assay was immunoSEQ multiplex PCR. The profile covers 2 million to 3 million clones, with 80% to 95% appearing a single time and about 0.39% taken by the ten largest. The source material was naive CD4+ T cells from PBMCs. Described subset: CD45RA+ positively selected. These receptors were obtained from a man aged 18-30 years in good health. Some clones in this sample may be carry-over from other donors' samples.

J is TRBJ1-4 and V is TRBV5-1; D might be TRBD1 (6 bases). Germline-derived CDR1 and CDR2 are SGHRS and YFSETQ. V lost 1 base to trimming and J lost 3 bases, with 10 bases between them. The CDR3 is 15 residues long. The CDR3 region has the DNA TGCGCCAGCAGCTTGCAGGGGACGGCTAATGAAAAACTGTTTTTT. Residues: CASSLQGTANEKLFF. Based on the CDR3 plus reference TRBV5-1 and TRBJ1-4, the full variable domain is KAGVTQTPRYLIKTRGQQVTLSCSPISGHRSVSWYQQTPGQGLQFLFEYFSETQRNKGNFPGRFSGRQFSNSRSEMNVSTLELGDSALYLCASSLQGTANEKLFFGSGTQLSVL.

V is TRBV18 and J is TRBJ2-7; TRBD2 matches at 9 bases. With V trimmed by 6 bases and J by 7 bases, 16 bases remained unmatched. This CDR3 is 16 amino acids long. Germline V gives CDR1 KGHSH, CDR2 LQKENI. CDR3 sequence reads: CASSSRLAGGPEEQYF. In DNA, the CDR3 is TGTGCCAGCTCCTCGCGTCTGGCGGGAGGGCCGGAGGAGCAGTACTTC.

The V and J genes are TRBV5-1 and TRBJ2-3, with D possibly being TRBD2 (6 bases). Trimming cost V 4 bases and J 2 bases, with 17 bases left between them. CDR1 is SGHRS and CDR2 is YFSETQ in the germline V gene. This CDR3 is 16 amino acids long. The CDR3 is CASSQDARGPTDTQYF. CDR3 nucleotide sequence: TGCGCCAGCAGCCAAGACGCGCGGGGTCCCACAGATACGCAGTATTTT.

The chain uses TRBV7-6 and TRBJ2-2, with D possibly being TRBD1 (5 bases). CDR1 and CDR2 from the germline V gene are SGHVS and FNYEAQ. V lost 1 base and J lost 4, with 13 bases in between. The CDR3 is 16 residues long. The CDR3 region is CASSLGFGQVTGELFF. Here the CDR3 DNA reads TGTGCCAGCAGCTTAGGTTTCGGACAAGTCACCGGGGAGCTGTTTTTT.

This clone has a handful of counts. The CDR3 reads CASVNTGANTEAFF. CDR3 sequence (DNA): TGTGCCAGCGTAAATACAGGCGCTAACACTGAAGCTTTCTTT. This sequence joins TRBV2 and TRBJ1-1, with D perhaps matching TRBD1 (5 bases). V was trimmed by 8 bases and J by 2 bases, leaving 15 bases between them. The length of the CDR3 is 14 residues. Germline V CDR1 and CDR2: SNHLY, FYNNEI.

This chain links TRBV7-2 with TRBJ1-4, with 7 bases that match TRBD1. There are 15 residues in the CDR3. Germline loops: CDR1 SGHTA, CDR2 FQGNSA. Trimming cost V 5 bases and J 2 bases; bases outside gene matches: 5. The CDR3 loop is CASSVTGTTNEKLFF. The CDR3 coding sequence is TGTGCCAGCAGCGTGACAGGGACCACTAATGAAAAACTGTTTTTT.

The V gene is TRBV4-1, the J gene TRBJ2-3; a possible D gene is TRBD1 (5 bases). V was cut by 6 bases and J by 0 bases, with 10 bases left in between. Germline CDR1 and CDR2: MGHRA and YSYEKL. The CDR3 totals 14 residues. Here the CDR3 DNA reads TGCGCCAGCAGTCGGACACGGAGCACAGATACGCAGTATTTT. This encodes CASSRTRSTDTQYF.

This chain connects TRBV27 to TRBJ2-3; D unclear. V gave up 1 base and J gave up 6 bases, with 11 bases separating them. The CDR3 consists of 14 residues. Germline CDR1 MNHEY, CDR2 SMNVEV (reference sequence). DNA of the CDR3: TGTGCCAGCAGTTTATTAGGCTTCATCGATACGCAGTATTTT. It translates to CASSLLGFIDTQYF.

V is TRBV5-6 and J is TRBJ1-4; D is unclear. Trimming took 3 bases from V and 4 from J, leaving 10 bases between them. Germline V gene sequence: CDR1 SGHDT, CDR2 YYEEEE. The CDR3 contains 14 residues. The CDR3 DNA sequence: TGTGCCAGCAGCTACCGGACCTATAATGAAAAACTGTTTTTT. It encodes CASSYRTYNEKLFF.

CDR3 nucleotides: TGTGCCAGTAGTTCGGGCCGTAACTATGGCTACACCTTC. Its protein is CASSSGRNYGYTF. The chain carries TRBV19 and TRBJ1-2; D unclear. Germline V CDR1 and CDR2: LNHDA, SQIVND (reference sequence). The CDR3 contains 13 residues. Trimming took 5 bases from V and 1 from J, leaving 8 bases between them.

The rearrangement uses TRBV6-1 and TRBJ1-1, with unresolved D. V was pared by 2 bases and J by 5 bases, with 15 bases between. The CDR3 length is 15 residues. Germline values: CDR1 MNHNS, CDR2 SASEGT. The chain's CDR3 is CASSEISGLRTEAFF. CDR3 coding DNA: TGTGCCAGCAGTGAAATTTCGGGCCTCAGGACTGAAGCTTTCTTT.

The rearrangement joins TRBV6-1 to TRBJ2-5; 11 bases map to TRBD2. The ends lost 1 base at V and 2 bases at J; junction bases unmatched: 9. The germline gives CDR1 MNHNS, CDR2 SASEGT. The CDR3 spans 18 residues. The CDR3 loop reads CASSEGRLAGGLQETQYF. The CDR3 DNA sequence: TGTGCCAGCAGTGAAGGACGATTAGCGGGAGGGTTACAAGAGACCCAGTACTTC.

The chain carries TRBV19 and TRBJ2-1; TRBD2 might be the D (7 bases). V lost 8 bases, J lost 7 bases, and 18 bases lay in between. CDR1 and CDR2 from the germline V gene are LNHDA and SQIVND (reference sequence). The CDR3 runs 14 residues. The CDR3 DNA follows: TGTGCCAGTGTTTCTAGCGGAAGGGGGAATGAGCAGTTCTTC. Translation gives CASVSSGRGNEQFF.

The chain carries TRBV4-2 and TRBJ2-6; no clear D. Germline CDR1 LGHNA, CDR2 YNFKEQ. Trimming shortened V by 0 bases and J by 6 bases, and 9 bases separated the two germline ends. The CDR3 extends over 15 amino acids. CDR3 in DNA: TGTGCCAGCAGCCAAGATCGGTCCGAGGCCAACGTCCTGACTTTC. Translated, it gives CASSQDRSEANVLTF.

The gene calls are TRBV6-5 and TRBJ2-2; D is perhaps TRBD2 (5 bases). V was cut by 8 bases and J by 2 bases, with 12 bases left in between. Germline-derived CDR1 and CDR2 are MNHEY and SVGAGI. The CDR3 spans 14 residues. The CDR3 protein is CASSWETNTGELFF. CDR3 coding DNA: TGTGCCAGCTCTTGGGAGACCAACACCGGGGAGCTGTTTTTT.

The chain has TRBV10-3 and TRBJ2-7; the match to TRBD1 covers 7 bases. V shed 4 bases and J 0 bases; nucleotides not matched to a gene: 12. The CDR3 is 17 residues long. The germline CDR1 and CDR2 sequences are ENHRY and SYGVKD. This CDR3 is CAISGDQPGQYSYEQYF. DNA of the CDR3: TGTGCCATCAGTGGTGATCAACCGGGACAGTACTCCTACGAGCAGTACTTC.

The chain carries TRBV27 and TRBJ2-1; D is unresolved. V dropped 6 bases and J dropped 8 bases, with 8 bases sitting between them. This CDR3 comprises 11 residues. Germline loops: CDR1 MNHEY, CDR2 SMNVEV (reference sequence). CDR3: CASSHRDEQFF. In nucleotides, the CDR3 is TGTGCCAGCAGCCACCGGGATGAGCAGTTCTTC.

The chain links TRBV6-1 to TRBJ1-2, with 9 bases identical to TRBD1. V lost 6 bases and J lost 8; bases outside the gene matches: 13. CDR1 is MNHNS and CDR2 is SASEGT in the germline V gene. This CDR3 comprises 15 residues. This chain's CDR3 is CASSQRQGEVGGYTF. The CDR3 DNA is TGTGCCAGCAGCCAGAGACAGGGGGAGGTAGGAGGCTACACCTTC.

The chain couples TRBV6-5 to TRBJ2-7; unclear D gene. This CDR3 region has 15 residues. Looked up from germline, CDR1 is MNHEY and CDR2 is SVGAGI. Trimming cost V 0 bases and J 2 bases, with 11 bases left between them. CDR3 sequence: CASSYSIRPPYEQYF. The DNA of the CDR3 is TGTGCCAGCAGTTACTCGATTCGGCCACCCTACGAGCAGTACTTC.

The chain couples TRBV28 to TRBJ2-3; unclear D gene. Germline CDR1 reads MDHEN; CDR2 reads SYDVKM. The CDR3 is made up of 14 amino acids. Trimming stripped 7 bases from V and 4 bases from J, with 15 bases between. CDR3 DNA sequence: TGTGCCAGCACTCGCGGAGTGCTCGCAGATACGCAGTATTTT. This codes for CASTRGVLADTQYF.

The chain carries TRBV27 and TRBJ2-6; D is ambiguous. CDR3 size: 15 residues. Germline V gene lookup returns CDR1 MNHEY and CDR2 SMNVEV (reference sequence). The ends were cut back, 5 bases at V and 2 bases at J, with 10 bases in the middle. The CDR3: CASSAHDPGANVLTF. DNA of the CDR3: TGTGCCAGCAGTGCGCACGACCCTGGGGCCAACGTCCTGACTTTC.

V and J are TRBV7-2 and TRBJ1-1; D call uncertain. Trimming pared 2 bases from V and 6 bases from J, leaving 13 bases between. The length of the CDR3 is 14 residues. Germline V lookup: CDR1 SGHTA, CDR2 FQGNSA. The CDR3 sequence: CASSLFVPGAEAFF. The CDR3 DNA follows: TGTGCCAGCAGCTTATTTGTGCCAGGTGCTGAAGCTTTCTTT.

This chain links TRBV11-3 with TRBJ2-7; TRBD2 is a possible D gene (5 bases). Trimming removed 5 bases at V and 5 bases at J, with 19 bases between. CDR3 length: 15 amino acids. In germline, CDR1 is SGHNT, CDR2 YENEEA. CDR3 DNA: TGTGCCAGCAGCCAGGTGACGGTCGGGATGGACGAGCAGTACTTC. Translated: CASSQVTVGMDEQYF.

The chain uses TRBV5-1 and TRBJ2-1; 10 positions match TRBD2. This CDR3 is 15 amino acids long. The V segment lost 5 bases and the J segment 7 bases; nucleotides outside the gene matches: 9. Germline V lookup: CDR1 SGHRS, CDR2 YFSETQ. CDR3 sequence reads: CASSPTSGRPNEQFF. The CDR3 nucleotides are TGCGCCAGCAGTCCGACTAGCGGGCGTCCGAATGAGCAGTTCTTC.

The chain uses TRBV30 and TRBJ2-1, with 7 bases aligning to TRBD2. The CDR3 contains 14 residues. V shed 5 bases, J shed 5 bases, and the junction held 9 bases outside the gene matches. CDR1 GTSNPN and CDR2 SVGIG come from the germline V gene (reference sequence). The CDR3 sequence: CAWGVGTTHNEQFF. As DNA, the CDR3 is TGTGCCTGGGGGGTAGGGACTACACACAATGAGCAGTTCTTC.

This chain joins TRBV30 and TRBJ1-2, with unresolved D. V was cut by 4 bases and J by 0 bases, with 12 bases left in between. The CDR3 covers 14 residues. Per germline, CDR1 GTSNPN and CDR2 SVGIG (reference sequence). The CDR3 DNA follows: TGTGCCTGGACCTTCGTTCCTGCTAACTATGGCTACACCTTC. This sequence encodes CAWTFVPANYGYTF.

This clone has more than one count but fewer than ten. Other DNA sequences in this specimen translate into the identical CDR3. The chain carries TRBV20-1 and TRBJ2-1, with D uncertain. The length of the CDR3 is 10 residues. Germline V gene data show CDR1 as DFQATT and CDR2 as SNEGSKA (reference sequence). V was trimmed by 4 bases and J by 2 bases, leaving 0 bases between them. CDR3 in DNA: TGCAGTGCTACCTACAATGAGCAGTTCTTC. Protein: CSATYNEQFF.

The chain couples TRBV5-1 to TRBJ2-7; the D gene is possibly TRBD1 (7 bases). Trimming pared 5 bases from V and 4 bases from J, leaving 16 bases between. This CDR3 is built from 14 residues. Germline V gene data show CDR1 as SGHRS and CDR2 as YFSETQ. Written as DNA, the CDR3 is TGCGCCAGCAGAGATGGCAGGGGGGCTTACGAGCAGTACTTC. Amino acids: CASRDGRGAYEQYF.

V and J are TRBV7-9 and TRBJ1-4, with TRBD1 identical over 8 bases. In germline, CDR1 is SEHNR, CDR2 FQNEAQ (reference sequence). The junction had 7 bases not matched to a gene; V was cut back by 5 bases and J by 5 bases. The length of the CDR3 is 15 residues. CDR3 coding DNA: TGTGCCAGCAGCGGGGGGACAGGCAAAAATGAAAAACTGTTTTTT. Residues: CASSGGTGKNEKLFF.

The sample holds one count of this clone. The rearrangement joins TRBV5-1 to TRBJ2-7; perhaps D is TRBD1 or TRBD2 (5 bases each). The V end lost 7 bases, the J end lost 4 bases, and 18 bases lay between the germline ends. CDR1 and CDR2 (germline): SGHRS, YFSETQ. The length of the CDR3 is 14 residues. The CDR3 coding sequence is TGCGCCAGCCCCCCTCGGGGCCCCGCGTACGAGCAGTACTTC. It is translated as CASPPRGPAYEQYF.

The chain recombines TRBV6-1 with TRBJ2-1; D is unresolved. CDR1 and CDR2 (germline): MNHNS, SASEGT. The ends were cut back, 7 bases at V and 5 bases at J, with 9 bases in the middle. This CDR3 has 12 residues. The CDR3 spells CASMARHNEQFF. The DNA for the CDR3 is TGTGCCAGCATGGCGCGGCACAATGAGCAGTTCTTC.

This CDR3 is CASSSRLTDTQYF. The CDR3 coding sequence is TGTGCCAGCAGTTCCAGATTGACAGATACGCAGTATTTT. The J gene is TRBJ2-3, the V gene TRBV7-2; no reliable D call. Between the trimmed V and J ends, which lost 6 bases and 3 bases, there was a span of 10 bases. Germline values: CDR1 SGHTA, CDR2 FQGNSA. CDR3 size: 13 residues.